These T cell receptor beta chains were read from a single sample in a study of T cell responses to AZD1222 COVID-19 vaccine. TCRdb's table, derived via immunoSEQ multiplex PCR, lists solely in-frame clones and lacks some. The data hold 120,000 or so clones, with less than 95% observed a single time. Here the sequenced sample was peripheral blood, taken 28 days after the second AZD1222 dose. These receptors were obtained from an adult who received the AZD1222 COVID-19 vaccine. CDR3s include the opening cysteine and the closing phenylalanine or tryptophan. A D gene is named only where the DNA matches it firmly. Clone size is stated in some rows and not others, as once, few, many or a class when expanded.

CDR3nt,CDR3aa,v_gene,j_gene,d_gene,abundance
TGTGCCACCGGATGGGGGGCTAGCACAGATACGCAGTATTTT,CATGWGASTDTQYF,TRBV11-2,TRBJ2-3,.,.
TGTGCCTGGAGTGTACTTGGATCCCTCCACTTT,CAWSVLGSLHF,TRBV30,TRBJ1-6,.,.
TGTGCCTGGGACCGGGACAGGGGCACTGAAGCTTTCTTT,CAWDRDRGTEAFF,TRBV30,TRBJ1-1,TRBD1,once
TGTGCCAGCAGTGCAGACAGGGATAGCCGAGACACCCTGGAGACCCAGTACTTC,CASSADRDSRDTLETQYF,TRBV6-1,TRBJ2-5,TRBD1,.
TGCGCCAGCAGCCAAGGAGAACTAGCGAACTATGGCTACACCTTC,CASSQGELANYGYTF,TRBV4-1,TRBJ1-2,.,.
TGTGCCATCTCCCGAGACGGAGATCAGCCCCAGCATTTT,CAISRDGDQPQHF,TRBV6-5,TRBJ1-5,.,.
TGTGCCAGCAGTTTATCGATCCAGGGGTTGAACACTGAAGCTTTCTTT,CASSLSIQGLNTEAFF,TRBV27,TRBJ1-1,.,.
TGTGCCAGCAGCTTGTTCAGGGACACTGAAGCTTTCTTT,CASSLFRDTEAFF,TRBV5-8,TRBJ1-1,.,.
TGCGCCAGCAGCTTCGGGGGCCACACAGATACGCAGTATTTT,CASSFGGHTDTQYF,TRBV5-1,TRBJ2-3,.,.
TGTGCCAGCAGCCTTGAGACAGGGAACACTGAAGCTTTCTTT,CASSLETGNTEAFF,TRBV14,TRBJ1-1,.,.
TGTGCCAGCAGTCGGGACAGACCAAAACGCGGCTACACCTTC,CASSRDRPKRGYTF,TRBV2,TRBJ1-2,TRBD1,.
TGTGCCAGCAGCCAATCTCATTTTACCCTCCACTTT,CASSQSHFTLHF,TRBV3-1/TRBV3-2,TRBJ1-6,.,.
TGTGCCAGCACCAAAAACGGTGGCTACACCTTC,CASTKNGGYTF,TRBV6-5,TRBJ1-2,.,.
TGTGCCAGCCGAACCGGAAGCACTGAAGCTTTCTTT,CASRTGSTEAFF,TRBV28,TRBJ1-1,.,.
TGTGCCAGCTCGGGGTTGGCAGGGGAGGTTAGCACTGAAGCTTTCTTT,CASSGLAGEVSTEAFF,TRBV18,TRBJ1-1,.,.
TGTGCCAGCAGATTACAGGGTTATAGCAATCAGCCCCAGCATTTT,CASRLQGYSNQPQHF,TRBV27,TRBJ1-5,.,.
TGTGCCAGCTCAGAAGGACAGAACACTGAAGCTTTCTTT,CASSEGQNTEAFF,TRBV18,TRBJ1-1,.,.
TGTGCCAGCAGCGCACTAGCGGGCCCCTACGAGCAGTACTTC,CASSALAGPYEQYF,TRBV2,TRBJ2-7,TRBD2,.
TGTGCCACCTGTAAGGCCCCCCGGGCGGCAGCTTTCTTT,CATCKAPRAAAFF,TRBV12-3/TRBV12-4,TRBJ1-1,.,.
TGTGCCAGCAGCCAAGATCAGAGGGATTATTCACCCCTCCACTTT,CASSQDQRDYSPLHF,TRBV3-1/TRBV3-2,TRBJ1-6,.,.
TGTGCCAGCACCCCCTCCTACAATGAGCAGTTCTTC,CASTPSYNEQFF,TRBV6-5,TRBJ2-1,.,.
TGTGCCAGCAGTCCTGGGTTGGGTCATCAGCCCCAGCATTTT,CASSPGLGHQPQHF,TRBV27,TRBJ1-5,.,.
TGCGCCAGCAGCTTCGGAACTGAAGCTTTCTTT,CASSFGTEAFF,TRBV5-1,TRBJ1-1,.,.
TGTGCCAGCAGTTTACGGCTAACTAATGTCTACGAGCAGTACTTC,CASSLRLTNVYEQYF,TRBV27,TRBJ2-7,.,.
TGTGCCAGCAGCTTAAGGGACACCAACAATGAGCAGTTCTTC,CASSLRDTNNEQFF,TRBV7-9,TRBJ2-1,.,.
TGCAGCGTCTGCCATCAGCCCTACGAGCAGTACTTC,CSVCHQPYEQYF,TRBV29-1,TRBJ2-7,.,.
TGCAGCGCGTCCCTCGGGACTGGGAACACTGAAGCTTTCTTT,CSASLGTGNTEAFF,TRBV29-1,TRBJ1-1,.,.
TGTGCCAGCAGTGGGGGCAAACGGGGAACTGAAGCTTTCTTT,CASSGGKRGTEAFF,TRBV2,TRBJ1-1,.,.
TGTGCCAGCAGCCACCGGGTCGGCTCCTACGAGCAGTACTTC,CASSHRVGSYEQYF,TRBV3-1/TRBV3-2,TRBJ2-7,.,.